This TCR beta chain derives from a study of cytomegalovirus exposure and HLA in healthy donors (dated by TCRdb to 2015 to 2018). In terms of the full investigation: According to an earlier analysis of 587 of the donors, 150 million to 200 million T cells yielded approximately 120 million unique TCR beta sequences and less than 300 Gb of sequence data. An early release that covered some 640 HLA-typed donors contained around 330 gigabases of sequencing data and approximately 85 million unique TCR sequences. Of the 350 to 400 genotyped donors, about 80% fell in the genetic ancestry cluster associated with self-reported Caucasian donors. The study was designed to test whether signatures of past pathogen exposure could be identified by cataloging public T cell receptors. The study profiled the T cell repertoires of about 640 subjects by immunosequencing and related them to cytomegalovirus serostatus. Besides the first cohort of 666 subjects, a separate validation cohort made up of roughly 120 different subjects was used. High-throughput TCR immunosequencing, statistical association of individual TCRs with disease status, and machine learning were combined to predict cytomegalovirus infection status. A later analysis re-examined previously published TCR beta repertoires from more than 650 donors and added high-resolution HLA genotyping to investigate patterns of TCR occurrence. The later analysis used no new phenotypic data to find candidate immune exposures, relying instead on TCR beta sequences and their occurrence across donors. In an earlier analysis of 550 to 700 of the donors, high-throughput TCR beta sequencing was used to judge whether each TCR beta V gene segment behaved as functional or pseudogenic. Alongside the repertoire data, information on donor age, sex, ethnicity and CMV serostatus was compiled. A later genetic analysis took genome-wide SNP genotypes for about 65% of the roughly 670 donors and used that subset as a discovery cohort. Every repertoire in the discovery cohort had been generated on one and the same sequencing platform. HLA typing covered class I and class II loci at four-digit resolution. The number of typed donors differed by locus: about 629-630 for A, B, C, DRB1 and DQB1; roughly 510 for DQA1; approximately 600 for DPA1; and approximately 450 for DPB1. A handful of DR-DQ haplotypes were handled as single units for association and clustering because linkage in the cohort was strong. Across around 400 genotyped donors of the cohort, an average of approximately 200,000 unique TCR beta nucleotide sequences per donor were sequenced, and approximately 17% of those sequences were non-productive.

The cohort consisted of 650 to 850 healthy bone marrow donors. All cohort members were sampled while nominally healthy, although unrecorded immune exposures were likely present. The donor tested CMV seropositive and was one of the 289 seropositive cohort members. Every donor gave a peripheral blood sample, and the peripheral blood mononuclear cells from that sample were used for TCR beta sequencing. The Qiagen DNeasy Blood Extraction Kit was used to extract genomic DNA from the blood cell samples. Results the study describes overall, beyond this receptor: The cohort was sequenced for TCR beta chains only, and without alpha or paired-chain data the features that could be detected were limited. A later genetic analysis reported fewer N-insertions in productive TCRs among donors in an Asian-associated ancestry cluster than the approximately 700-donor mean. In a later genetic analysis, a missense DCLRE1C variant was associated with V-gene and J-gene trimming of TCR beta chains, and the association was replicated in an independent cohort. The earlier analysis of some 560 of the donors excluded over 15 rarely observed V segments, including chromosome 9 orphons, because counts were too low. At a false discovery rate of 0.05, a later analysis linked 16,000 or so TCR beta sequences to specific HLA alleles. A further reported finding was that TCR beta sequences accurately predicted the HLA-A and HLA-B alleles for most subjects in the first cohort. A later analysis found that HLA-associated TCR beta chains were more clonally expanded and had lower generation probabilities than equally common non-associated chains. Roughly uniform sequencing depth across donors was assumed in presence/absence analyses, although this assumption may not hold. In the study, approximately 150 TCR beta chains were listed as associated with cytomegalovirus. Some IMGT-functional V segments, including TRBV6-2 and TRBV6-3, could not be distinguished by the 87-base-pair reads and were therefore excluded. In a later analysis, several top co-occurrence clusters were reported to appear linked to parvovirus B19, influenza, CMV and Epstein-Barr virus. Linkage disequilibrium might explain the correlated functional status among segregating V segments, but an unknown experimental factor could not be excluded. CMV serostatus was the only immune exposure information available for the cohort. The classifier was reported to diagnose cytomegalovirus status with high specificity and sensitivity in both the original and validation cohorts. While some public TCRs were present in many individuals, most TCR sequences turned up only very rarely across donors. An earlier analysis of 587 of the donors showed that most TCR beta V segments appeared in productive rearrangements either about 87% or about 30% of the time, which broadly matched IMGT annotations. In vitro tests confirmed that a few of the cytomegalovirus-associated TCR beta chains recognize cytomegalovirus antigens. Because some donors lacked HLA typing at each locus, the association tests relied only on the typed subset. A later analysis found that TCR association rates varied across HLA loci, with DRB1 alleles showing the most associated TCRs and HLA-C alleles the fewest. A cluster of highly shared sequence variants was judged likely to represent a technical artifact of the sequencing pipeline. In a later analysis, most CMV-associated TCR beta chains were found to appear HLA-restricted, with HLA associations seemingly driven largely by CMV exposure. Strong co-occurrence of HLA alleles, especially DR and DQ, made assigning TCR associations to individual alleles difficult. The authors suggested that the approach could potentially be extended to other disease states and immunological phenotypes.

CDR3 length: 12 amino acids, cysteine to phenylalanine. Left in the record is the CDR3 DNA by itself, 36 bases read in frame from the first base. According to the germline V gene (reference sequence), CDR1 reads WNHNN and CDR2 reads SYGVQD. V loses 6 bases, J loses 6 bases, and the germline ends lie 8 bases apart. Regarding this clone: The clone's antigen remains unknown. Base qualities are not recorded, but no much larger clone differs from it by a single base.

Library preparation was by the immunoSEQ multiplex PCR assay. For the multiplex PCR, a mixture combining 60 forward primers for TCR Vbeta segments and 13 reverse primers for TCR Jbeta segments was used. A multiplex PCR assay on genomic DNA amplified the CDR3 region of rearranged TCR beta genes. Amplified TCR beta libraries were sequenced as 87-base-pair reads on the Illumina HiSeq System. Regarding the original processing steps: A later analysis tallied about 77 million unique TCR beta chains across the 666 repertoires, and around 10 million of those chains were shared by two or more donors. A nearest-neighbor algorithm error-corrected the raw reads and collapsed the reads into unique sequences, merging closely related sequences to remove PCR and sequencing errors. Alignment of CDR3 sequences to IMGT reference sequences was used to assign V, D and J gene segments. For a sequence to be retained, at least a six-nucleotide match to both a V gene segment and a J gene segment was required. Rearrangements were called productive when the CDR3 lacked stop codons and stayed in frame with V and J; all others were non-productive. Following IMGT convention, CDR3 was defined as the stretch from the second conserved V-encoded cysteine to the conserved J-encoded phenylalanine. In an earlier analysis of around 640 of the donors, sequences lacking an unambiguous match to a single V gene segment were excluded. An earlier analysis of 587 of the donors called V segments functional above 56.7% productive rearrangements and segregating when the between-donor standard deviation exceeded 5%. A statistical classification framework was built to diagnose cytomegalovirus status from the catalog of TCR beta chain sequences. In a later analysis, TCR nucleotide sequences were compared against IMGT/GENE-DB human TR gene sequences so that V and J genes could be assigned. Using the TCRdist pipeline, a later analysis assigned CDR3 sequences along with most-parsimonious VDJ recombination scenarios. In a later analysis, each TCR beta chain was defined by its CDR3 amino acid sequence together with its V-gene family, and reads lacking a unique V-gene family were excluded. To address suspected cross-contamination and a sequencing artifact, a later analysis removed around 600 highly shared, low-generation-probability nucleotide sequences. In a later analysis, a clonal expansion index was calculated for each public chain from normalized within-repertoire ranks of inferred template counts. Generation probabilities in a later analysis came from a VDJ recombination model fitted to out-of-frame rearrangements, and those results were checked against IGoR. In a later analysis, TCR-TCR, TCR-HLA and TCR-CMV co-occurrence was scored with hypergeometric tests, and a repertoire-size bias correction was applied to TCR pairs. False discovery rates were estimated in a later analysis by permuting HLA or CMV assignments 20 times. In a later analysis, co-occurring TCRs were grouped with DBSCAN, and TCRdist sequence similarity was added when clustering was performed within HLA-allele-positive subsets. Repertoires with fewer than 30,000 or more than 120,000 public chains were left out of co-occurrence clustering, as were a few repertoires with anomalous nucleotide sharing. Not all clones reach the TCRdb copy of this immuneACCESS table, which keeps in-frame sequences only. Checked studies attribute under half of the gap to unresolved V genes and leave the rest unexplained. V and J calls and clone size are copied from that table; D and trimming were computed from the DNA. This sample comprises about 73,000 clones, roughly two thirds of them detected only once. The ten largest account for approximately 7% of the sample.

The sequenced sample was PBMCs. The rearrangement joined TRBV10-1 to TRBJ2-2, with an unclear D gene assignment. This receptor was identified in a woman aged 45 to 65 in good health and CMV-seropositive. The CDR3 in this case is CASSQNAGELFF. Here is the DNA: TGCGCCAGCAGCCAGAATGCCGGGGAGCTGTTTTTT.